This TCR beta chain was observed in a study of PD-1 blockade in classical Hodgkin lymphoma. Study outcomes and limitations: Relative to healthy donors, newly diagnosed patients reportedly had lower baseline TCR diversity, which was reported as lower still in relapsed/refractory patients.

The ends lost 0 bases at V and 2 bases at J; junction bases unmatched: 4. This CDR3 region has 17 residues. Germline V gives CDR1 LGHNA, CDR2 YSLEER. Exposure to brentuximab vedotin varied, and each patient had relapsed following autologous stem cell transplantation. Complete response, partial response or progressive disease constituted the best responses recorded. Measured with immunoSEQ multiplex PCR; TCRdb has only the in-frame clones, and not every one. Counted here are 45,000 to 55,000 clones, about 85% occurring once; the ten biggest clones make up about 15%. Concerning this clone: Its antigen is currently unknown.

This rearrangement joins TRBV4-3 to TRBJ2-3; 11 bases are a match to TRBD2. This TCR derives from a human donor with classical Hodgkin lymphoma. The material was peripheral blood mononuclear cells (PBMCs), obtained at baseline. CDR3 nucleotides: TGCGCCAGCAGCCAAGAGGTAGCGGGAGGGCCCACAGATACGCAGTATTTT. Encoded protein: CASSQEVAGGPTDTQYF.